Below, 14 T cell receptor beta chains from the same sample are listed, as sequenced in a study of cytomegalovirus exposure and HLA in healthy donors. 60 Vbeta and 13 Jbeta primers were used in PCR. TCRdb's copy holds only in-frame clones and misses some; the assay was immunoSEQ multiplex PCR. The sample records about 120,000 clones, 81% being singletons. Material for sequencing was PBMCs. The receptors originated from a man between 18 and 35 years old in good health and CMV-seropositive.

V and J are TRBV6-5 and TRBJ1-1; no clear D. The germline gives CDR1 MNHEY, CDR2 SVGAGI. V lost 0 bases to trimming and J lost 4 bases, with 9 bases between them. The CDR3 contains 14 residues. Here the CDR3 reads CASSYSTASTEAFF. CDR3 nucleotide sequence: TGTGCCAGCAGTTACTCCACTGCGAGCACTGAAGCTTTCTTT.

The gene calls are TRBV19 and TRBJ1-5, with 12 bases that match TRBD1. The trim removed 7 bases at V and 6 bases at J, leaving 4 bases unmatched. The germline gives CDR1 LNHDA, CDR2 SQIVND (reference sequence). The CDR3 consists of 14 residues. The chain's CDR3 is CASMGQGAVQPQHF. Written as DNA, the CDR3 is TGTGCCAGTATGGGACAGGGGGCAGTTCAGCCCCAGCATTTT.

V and J are TRBV7-6 and TRBJ2-7, with D tentatively TRBD1 (6 bases). CDR3 length equals 15 residues. Germline lookup yields CDR1 SGHVS and CDR2 FNYEAQ. The ends were cut back, 5 bases at V and 0 bases at J, with 14 bases in the middle. CDR3 bases: TGTGCCAGCAGCCCAGGAGGACAGAGCTCCTACGAGCAGTACTTC. This codes for CASSPGGQSSYEQYF.

The chain uses TRBV6-7 and TRBJ2-1; a possible D gene is TRBD2 (5 bases). TRBV6-7 is recorded as an ORF, its role being uncertain. The CDR3 covers 9 residues. CDR3 amino acids: CAPGNEQFF. DNA for the CDR3: TGTGCTCCGGGGAATGAGCAGTTCTTC.

The rearrangement joins TRBV10-2 to TRBJ2-3, with TRBD2 identical over 7 bases. The junction had 17 bases not matched to a gene; V was cut back by 6 bases and J by 2 bases. Germline V lookup: CDR1 WSHSY, CDR2 SAAADI. The CDR3 runs to 18 residues. The CDR3 coding sequence is TGCGCCAGCAGGGCCACTAGCGCCCCATCAGTCGCCACAGATACGCAGTATTTT. Translation: CASRATSAPSVATDTQYF.

The V and J genes are TRBV5-1 and TRBJ1-1; D is possibly TRBD1 (6 bases). From germline, CDR1 is SGHRS and CDR2 YFSETQ. The CDR3 has 15 amino acids. V gave up 4 bases and J gave up 1 base, with 14 bases separating them. The CDR3 is CASSNIQGRNTEAFF. In DNA form, the CDR3 reads TGCGCCAGCAGCAACATACAGGGTAGGAACACTGAAGCTTTCTTT. The entire variable domain, with the rest obtained from reference TRBV5-1 and TRBJ1-1, is as follows: KAGVTQTPRYLIKTRGQQVTLSCSPISGHRSVSWYQQTPGQGLQFLFEYFSETQRNKGNFPGRFSGRQFSNSRSEMNVSTLELGDSALYLCASSNIQGRNTEAFFGQGTRLTVV.

The gene calls are TRBV19 and TRBJ2-7, with unresolved D. V was trimmed by 3 bases and J by 2 bases, leaving 11 bases between them. This CDR3 has 14 amino acids. Germline V gene sequence: CDR1 LNHDA, CDR2 SQIVND (reference sequence). The CDR3 region is CASSMALGPYEQYF. The CDR3, as DNA: TGTGCCAGTAGTATGGCCCTGGGCCCCTACGAGCAGTACTTC.

Points on this clone: Its ends do not fully match the called genes, so a read error is possible. The CDR3 bases are TGTGCTAGCAGCTCAAGCCGGAACACCGGGGAGCTGTTTTTT. Amino acid sequence: CASSSSRNTGELFF. The rearrangement joins TRBV7-7 to TRBJ2-2; no definite D call. Germline V lookup: CDR1 SSHAT, CDR2 FNYEAQ (reference sequence). This CDR3 contains 14 residues.

In the case of this clone: Other DNA sequences of this sample code for an identical CDR3. The rearrangement joins TRBV6-5 to TRBJ1-1, with 7 positions matching TRBD1. The ends lost 6 bases at V and 4 bases at J; junction bases unmatched: 2. The length of the CDR3 is 12 residues. Germline V gene data show CDR1 as MNHEY and CDR2 as SVGAGI. The CDR3 sequence is CASSRQGTEAFF. The CDR3 nucleotides read TGTGCCAGCAGCCGACAGGGCACTGAAGCTTTCTTT.

With respect to this clone: An end of the junction does not agree with germline; a read error may underlie this. The chain combines TRBV7-2 with TRBJ1-2; D not resolved. This CDR3 is built from 11 residues. Germline CDR1 and CDR2: SGHTA and FQGNSA. The CDR3 sequence is CASSLNEGRAF. The CDR3 DNA reads TGTGCCAGCAGCTTAAATGAGGGCCGGGCCTTC.

J is TRBJ2-2 and V is TRBV6-1; D call uncertain. Germline V CDR1 and CDR2: MNHNS, SASEGT. The ends were cut back, 6 bases at V and 4 bases at J, with 12 bases in the middle. This CDR3 has 14 residues. The CDR3 DNA is TGTGCCAGCAGCATAATTAGGAGCACCGGGGAGCTGTTTTTT. Its translation is CASSIIRSTGELFF.

This rearrangement joins TRBV10-3 to TRBJ1-5; maybe TRBD1 (5 bases). The CDR3 length is 15 residues. Looked up from germline, CDR1 is ENHRY and CDR2 is SYGVKD. The germline V and J ends were trimmed by 5 bases and 4 bases, with 15 bases remaining between them. This CDR3 is CAISQPGTANQPQHF. DNA for the CDR3: TGTGCCATCAGTCAACCTGGGACTGCGAATCAGCCCCAGCATTTT.

V is TRBV7-6 and J is TRBJ1-1; the D is unclear. Deletions cut 1 base from V and 0 bases from J, with 9 bases between. This CDR3 has 15 residues. Germline CDR1 is SGHVS and CDR2 is FNYEAQ. CDR3 amino acids: CASSLGPGMNTEAFF. The CDR3, as DNA: TGTGCCAGCAGCTTAGGTCCGGGTATGAACACTGAAGCTTTCTTT.

This chain connects TRBV14 to TRBJ2-2; perhaps TRBD1 as D (6 bases). V was pared by 7 bases and J by 4 bases, with 16 bases between. Germline assignment: CDR1 SGHDN and CDR2 FVKESK. The CDR3 loop spans 15 amino acids. CDR3 bases: TGTGCCAGCACCGCAACAGGGTCGGGCACCGGGGAGCTGTTTTTT. This encodes CASTATGSGTGELFF.